These T cell receptor beta chains were read from a single sample in a study of metastatic and nonmetastatic thyroid tumors. TCRdb reprocessed the PCR reads using MiXCR. This sample carries under 60,000 clones, around 20% of them seen once, and the ten largest clones take approximately 3.9%. Sequencing was done on a sample of blood. The origin of the receptors is a male donor with papillary thyroid cancer or a benign thyroid nodule (not recorded which). Some clones in this sample may be carry-over from other donors' samples. Both conserved end residues are part of each CDR3. A D gene is named only where the DNA matches it firmly. Part of the rows lack a size; the others show once, few, many or a class for expanded clones.

V	length	J	size	D	CDR3	DNA
TRBV7-2	14	TRBJ1-2	NA	NA	CASSQATENIGYTF	TGTGCCAGCAGCCAGGCTACCGAGAATATAGGCTACACCTTC
TRBV2	14	TRBJ2-2	few	NA	CASSEYGGVGELFF	TGTGCCAGCAGTGAATACGGGGGTGTGGGGGAGCTGTTTTTT
TRBV6-1	11	TRBJ1-1	NA	TRBD1	CASSRQGKAFF	TGTGCCAGCAGTCGACAGGGGAAAGCTTTCTTT
TRBV6-1	16	TRBJ2-1	few	NA	CASSPSASDGSNEQFF	TGTGCCAGCAGTCCTTCGGCTAGCGACGGCTCCAATGAGCAGTTCTTC
TRBV4-2	18	TRBJ2-2	once	TRBD2	CASSNRLAGGPGTGGLFF	TGTGCCAGCAGCAACCGACTAGCGGGAGGGCCAGGAACCGGGGGGCTGTTTTTT
TRBV6-1	15	TRBJ2-7	many	TRBD1	CASSTTGGEGNEQYF	TGTGCCAGCAGTACAACAGGGGGCGAAGGTAACGAGCAGTACTTC
TRBV4-1	16	TRBJ1-2	NA	NA	CASSQDSRGWRGGYTF	TGCGCCAGTAGCCAAGATTCAAGGGGGTGGCGGGGTGGCTACACCTTC
TRBV2	13	TRBJ1-1	NA	TRBD1	CSTRTGADTEAFF	TGTTCCACCAGGACAGGGGCGGACACTGAGGCTTTCTTT
TRBV2	13	TRBJ2-7	few	TRBD2	CASSGGLSYGQYF	TGTGCCAGCAGTGGGGGACTATCCTACGGGCAGTACTTC
TRBV11-2	16	TRBJ2-7	many	NA	CASSLEVSGWGFEQYF	TGTGCCAGCAGCTTAGAGGTATCGGGATGGGGGTTCGAGCAGTACTTC
TRBV15	14	TRBJ2-1	few	NA	CTTSRFTWDNEQFF	TGTACCACCAGCCGATTCACATGGGACAATGAGCAGTTCTTC
TRBV27	12	TRBJ2-7	few	NA	CACYSSSYEQYF	TGTGCATGCTACAGCAGCTCCTACGAGCAGTACTTC
TRBV6-1	13	TRBJ2-5	few	TRBD2	CARSRGEQETQYF	TGTGCCAGATCGCGGGGGGAACAAGAGACCCAGTACTTC
TRBV28	15	TRBJ2-2	few	NA	CASSLESENTGELFF	TGTGCCAGCAGTTTAGAAAGCGAGAACACCGGGGAGCTGTTTTTT
TRBV6-1	13	TRBJ1-5	few	NA	CANTWGKDQPQHF	TGTGCCAACACATGGGGAAAGGATCAGCCCCAGCATTTT
TRBV29-1	12	TRBJ1-2	many	NA	CSVESWVSGYTF	TGCAGCGTTGAATCATGGGTGAGCGGCTACACCTTC
TRBV6-5	14	TRBJ2-3	few	NA	CASSYSGGADTQYF	TGCGCCAGCAGTTACAGTGGTGGCGCAGATACGCAGTATTTT
TRBV3-1	17	TRBJ1-1	NA	TRBD1	CASSPADRVRRHTEAFF	TGTGCCAGCAGCCCCGCCGACAGGGTTCGCAGACACACTGAAGCTTTCTTT
TRBV20-1	13	TRBJ2-3	many	NA	CSARSPSTDTQYF	TGCAGTGCTAGGAGTCCTAGCACAGATACGCAGTATTTT
TRBV19	11	TRBJ2-7	NA	NA	CASSDRGEQYF	TGTGCCAGTTCCGACCGAGGCGAGCAGTACTTC